The clone carrying this TCR beta chain has a handful of counts. TCRdb passed the RT-PCR reads through MiXCR, listing each CDR3 protein once. The sample lists some 960,000 distinct CDR3 sequences, approximately 19% seen once, with around 6% in the top ten. The V gene's germline CDR1 is SGHRS and CDR2 YFSETQ. V was cut by 1 base and J by 2 bases, with 14 bases left in between. CDR3 length: 16 amino acids. This entry is derived from a study of patients and donors after allogeneic stem cell transplantation. This sequence originates from a human donor who was either an allogeneic HSCT recipient or a stem cell or donor lymphocyte infusion donor (not recorded which). It is not recorded whose cells these are; they may come from a transplant donor. The material sequenced was blood, either unsorted or a sorted T cell fraction (not recorded which). The rearrangement links TRBV5-1 to TRBJ2-3; D gene unclear. The CDR3 loop is CASSLTQASYTDTQYF. The CDR3 DNA is TGCGCCAGCAGCTTGACACAAGCATCCTACACAGATACGCAGTATTTT. Full variable domain (remainder filled in from reference TRBV5-1 and TRBJ2-3): KAGVTQTPRYLIKTRGQQVTLSCSPISGHRSVSWYQQTPGQGLQFLFEYFSETQRNKGNFPGRFSGRQFSNSRSEMNVSTLELGDSALYLCASSLTQASYTDTQYFGPGTRLTVL.